This entry features one T cell receptor (beta chain) sequence. Sequenced by immunoSEQ multiplex PCR; TCRdb stores in-frame clones only, minus some. The table has about 67,000 clones, 60% to 80% seen once. This entry belongs to a study of PD-1 blockade in mismatch repair-deficient tumors. As for the study in general: All were previously treated, progressing patients with about a dozen mismatch repair-deficient cancer types.

The TCR-sequenced patients were a few responders to pembrolizumab. The sample here was peripheral blood, taken 2 weeks after starting pembrolizumab. This clonotype was obtained from an adult with mismatch repair-deficient cancer.

The CDR3 coding sequence is TGCGCCAGCAGATCCGCCGGGACTAACCAAGAGACCCAGTACTTC. It yields the protein CASRSAGTNQETQYF. V and J are TRBV5-1 and TRBJ2-5, with TRBD2 matching over 7 bases. The V gene end was trimmed by 5 bases and the J gene end by 0 bases; junction bases not matched to a gene: 7. The length of the CDR3 is 15 residues. Germline V gene lookup returns CDR1 SGHRS and CDR2 YFSETQ.